Below, 18 T cell receptor beta chains from the same sample are listed, as sequenced in a study of CD8 T cells in Susac syndrome. Random hexamers were used to reverse transcribe roughly 0.5 to 1 ug of RNA. TCRdb used MiXCR to reprocess the immunoSEQ multiplex PCR reads, holding one entry per CDR3 protein. This sample has over 150,000 distinct CDR3 sequences, with roughly 96% found just once. Sequencing was carried out using CD4+ T cells from PBMCs. These receptors originate from a human donor with multiple sclerosis.

The chain employs TRBV3-1 and TRBJ1-4, with 7 bases that match TRBD1. Trimming removed 1 base from V and 7 bases from J; junction bases left unmatched: 3. Germline V lookup: CDR1 LGHDT, CDR2 YNNKEL (reference sequence). The CDR3 length is 14 residues. Written as DNA, the CDR3 is TGTGCCAGCAGCCAAGGCTACAGGGGTGAAAAACTGTTTTTT. This gives the protein CASSQGYRGEKLFF.

The rearrangement joins TRBV9 to TRBJ1-4; 11 nucleotides agree with TRBD1. Germline V lookup: CDR1 SGDLS, CDR2 YYNGEE. Losses at the gene ends were 4 bases for V and 7 bases for J; bases not matched to a gene: 3. The CDR3 sequence is 14 residues long. The CDR3 protein is CASSRTGGGEKLFF. DNA of the CDR3: TGTGCCAGCAGCCGGACAGGGGGCGGTGAAAAACTGTTTTTT. The whole variable domain, filled in from reference TRBV9 and TRBJ1-4, reads DSGVTQTPKHLITATGQRVTLRCSPRSGDLSVYWYQQSLDQGLQFLIQYYNGEERAKGNILERFSAQQFPDLHSELNLSSLELGDSALYFCASSRTGGGEKLFFGSGTQLSVL.

This clonotype has only one observation. The chain combines TRBV20-1 with TRBJ2-3; 9 bases are shared with TRBD2. Unmatched junction bases numbered 5, after V lost 6 bases and J lost 1 base. Germline V gene data show CDR1 as DFQATT and CDR2 as SNEGSKA (reference sequence). The CDR3 has 14 residues. CDR3 in DNA: TGCAGTGCCGGAGCGGGGGGCCGCACAGATACGCAGTATTTT. Its translation: CSAGAGGRTDTQYF.

This chain connects TRBV7-3 to TRBJ2-3; 10 nucleotides agree with TRBD2. From germline, CDR1 is SGHTA and CDR2 FQGTGA. The CDR3 sequence is 15 residues long. V trimming: 2 bases; J trimming: 7 bases; junction bases outside the gene matches: 6. The CDR3 coding sequence is TGTGCCAGCAGCTTACCTAGCGGGAGTCCCCATACGCAGTATTTT. It specifies CASSLPSGSPHTQYF.

Of note for this clonotype: At one boundary the junction diverges from the germline segment, which might be a read error. The J gene is TRBJ2-7, the V gene TRBV12-3 or TRBV12-4; 11 bases agree with TRBD1. CDR3 length: 13 residues. CDR3 in amino acids: CASSLRGQGELYF. CDR3 nucleotides: TGTGCCAGCAGTTTACGGGGACAGGGGGAGCTGTACTTC.

In its sample, this clonotype was seen once. This chain joins TRBV6-5 and TRBJ2-5, with a weak D call TRBD2 (5 bases). CDR1 and CDR2 from the germline V gene are MNHEY and SVGAGI. Trimming removed 2 bases from V and 5 bases from J, with 9 bases in between. The CDR3 spans 13 residues. CDR3 region: CASSYTGSETQYF. The CDR3 DNA reads as TGTGCCAGCAGTTACACGGGGTCTGAGACCCAGTACTTC.

This chain links TRBV3-1 with TRBJ1-1; D gene uncertain. Germline V gene data show CDR1 as LGHDT and CDR2 as YNNKEL (reference sequence). Trimming shortened V by 6 bases and J by 4 bases, and 12 bases separated the two germline ends. The CDR3 totals 13 residues. The CDR3 DNA sequence: TGTGCCAGCAGAGACACGCGCATCACTGAAGCTTTCTTT. Its protein is CASRDTRITEAFF.

The genes are TRBV29-1 and TRBJ2-3, with TRBD2 identical over 7 bases. Germline assignment: CDR1 SQVTM and CDR2 ANQGSEA. The CDR3 is 15 residues long. J gave up 0 bases and V 6 bases, and 9 bases lay outside the gene matches. The CDR3 loop reads CSVVPAGSSTDTQYF. CDR3 sequence (DNA): TGCAGCGTCGTCCCAGCGGGGTCTAGCACAGATACGCAGTATTTT.

J is TRBJ1-2 and V is TRBV20-1; D uncertain. The CDR3 length is 15 residues. The germline CDR1 and CDR2 sequences are DFQATT and SNEGSKA (reference sequence). The ends were cut back, 5 bases at V and 7 bases at J, with 23 bases in the middle. The CDR3 nucleotides are TGCAGTGCTGAGCCCCTAAATCGTGGTTGGGCTGGCTACACCTTC. Its translation: CSAEPLNRGWAGYTF.

J is TRBJ2-3 and V is TRBV3-1; D is unclear. This CDR3 has 15 residues. V was shortened by 0 bases and J by 7 bases, with 14 bases between the two germline ends. Germline V gives CDR1 LGHDT, CDR2 YNNKEL (reference sequence). Written as DNA, the CDR3 is TGTGCCAGCAGCCAAGATAACGGATCCCCAAATACGCAGTATTTT. Translation: CASSQDNGSPNTQYF.

V gene TRBV24-1 combines with J gene TRBJ2-3, with unresolved D. The CDR3 is made up of 12 amino acids. In germline, CDR1 is KGHDR, CDR2 SFDVKD. Between the trimmed V and J ends, which lost 3 bases and 8 bases, there was a span of 8 bases. This chain's CDR3 is CATSDLTLTQYF. CDR3 in DNA: TGTGCCACCAGTGATCTTACTCTTACGCAGTATTTT.

The J gene is TRBJ2-3, the V gene TRBV29-1, with a tentative D call TRBD2 (5 bases). The CDR3 contains 10 residues. Looked up from germline, CDR1 is SQVTM and CDR2 is ANQGSEA. Trimming took off 7 bases at V and 3 bases at J, with 5 bases between the two ends. The CDR3 protein is CSGRTDTQYF. CDR3 sequence (DNA): TGCAGCGGGAGGACAGATACGCAGTATTTT.

The chain has TRBV18 and TRBJ2-3; 12 bases map to TRBD1. Germline CDR1 reads KGHSH; CDR2 reads LQKENI. The CDR3 is made up of 15 amino acids. J was trimmed by 4 bases and V by 4 bases; bases with no gene match: 3. The CDR3 loop is CASSHRDRGPDTQYF. In DNA form, the CDR3 reads TGTGCCAGCTCACACCGGGACAGGGGGCCAGATACGCAGTATTTT.

This sequence joins TRBV4-2 and TRBJ1-1; D is unresolved. CDR1 is LGHNA, CDR2 YNFKEQ, per germline. This CDR3 spans 16 amino acids. V shed 0 bases and J shed 3 bases, with 14 bases lying between them. DNA of the CDR3: TGTGCCAGCAGCCAAGATACCGGGGAGCAGGACACTGAAGCTTTCTTT. It specifies CASSQDTGEQDTEAFF.

J is TRBJ2-7 and V is TRBV20-1; a weak D match, TRBD2 (5 bases). The V gene's germline CDR1 is DFQATT and CDR2 SNEGSKA (reference sequence). The CDR3 covers 12 residues. Trimming left V 3 bases short and J 5 bases short, with 11 bases between. This CDR3 is CSARGDYHEQYF. The DNA of the CDR3 is TGCAGTGCTAGGGGAGACTACCACGAGCAGTACTTC.

The rearrangement links TRBV30 to TRBJ1-3; TRBD1 agrees at 8 bases. Germline V gene data show CDR1 as GTSNPN and CDR2 as SVGIG (reference sequence). This CDR3 spans 13 amino acids. V lost 5 bases to trimming and J lost 0 bases; unmatched junction nucleotides: 0. For the CDR3, the DNA is TGTGCCTGGGACAGGGGCTCTGGAAACACCATATATTTT. Its translation is CAWDRGSGNTIYF.

J is TRBJ2-5 and V is TRBV4-1, with 13 nucleotides matching TRBD2. Germline V gene sequence: CDR1 MGHRA, CDR2 YSYEKL. After removal of 4 bases from V and 6 bases from J, the junction contained 8 bases not matched to a gene. There are 16 residues in the CDR3. The CDR3 region is CASSPGLAGWGKTQYF. Here the CDR3 DNA reads TGCGCCAGCAGCCCGGGACTAGCGGGATGGGGGAAGACCCAGTACTTC.

This chain connects TRBV28 to TRBJ1-2, with D tentatively TRBD1 (5 bases). Germline V gene lookup returns CDR1 MDHEN and CDR2 SYDVKM. The CDR3 totals 12 residues. The V and J ends lost 3 bases and 11 bases respectively, with 13 bases between them. The DNA for the CDR3 is TGTGCCAGCAGTTTGCAGGGAGGAGGGTACACCTTC. This translates into CASSLQGGGYTF.